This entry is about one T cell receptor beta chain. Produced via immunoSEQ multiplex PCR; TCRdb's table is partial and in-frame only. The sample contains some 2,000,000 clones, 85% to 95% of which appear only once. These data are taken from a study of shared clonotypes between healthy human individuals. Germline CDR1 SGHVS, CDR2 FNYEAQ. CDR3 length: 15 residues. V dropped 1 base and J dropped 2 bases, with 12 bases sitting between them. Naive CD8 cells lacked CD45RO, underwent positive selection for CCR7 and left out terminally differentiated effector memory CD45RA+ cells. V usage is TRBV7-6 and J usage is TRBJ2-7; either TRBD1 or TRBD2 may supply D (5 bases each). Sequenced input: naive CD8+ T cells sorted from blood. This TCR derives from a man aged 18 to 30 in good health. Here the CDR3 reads CASSLGAGTTYEQYF. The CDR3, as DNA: TGTGCCAGCAGCTTAGGGGCAGGGACCACCTACGAGCAGTACTTC.